This is a list of T cell receptor beta chains from one sample in a study of T cell responses to AZD1222 COVID-19 vaccine. Assay: immunoSEQ multiplex PCR; the TCRdb copy retains only in-frame clones and omits some. This table has some 89,000 clones, roughly nine tenths appearing once. The sample here was peripheral blood, taken on day 0 of AZD1222 vaccination. The receptors originated from an adult in good health. Both conserved end residues are part of each CDR3. D genes are given only for firm matches. The size field is filled for only some rows; it gives once, few, many or a size class.

d_call	clone_size	v_call	j_call	cdr3_nt	cdr3_aa
TRBD1	.	TRBV9	TRBJ1-1	TGTGCCAGCAGCGCAAGTAGGGGACAGGGTTGGACTGAAGCTTTCTTT	CASSASRGQGWTEAFF
.	.	TRBV4-1	TRBJ1-4	TGCGCCAGCAGCTCCCGGAAGGTTAATGAAAAACTGTTTTTT	CASSSRKVNEKLFF
.	.	TRBV5-4	TRBJ2-1	TGTGCCAGCAGCTCAAACAATGAGCAGTTCTTC	CASSSNNEQFF
.	.	TRBV19	TRBJ2-7	TGTGCCAGTAGTCCGAATCCCTACGAGCAGTACTTC	CASSPNPYEQYF
.	.	TRBV2	TRBJ2-5	TGTGCCAGCTCCCCGAGTGTGGCGCCGGAGACCCAGTACTTC	CASSPSVAPETQYF
.	.	TRBV10-1	TRBJ1-2	TGCGCCAGCAGTGAAAACAGGGACTATGGCTACACCTTC	CASSENRDYGYTF
.	.	TRBV24-1	TRBJ1-5	TGTGCCACCAGTGGGGGCCCCCTTCAGCCCCAGCATTTT	CATSGGPLQPQHF
.	.	TRBV29-1	TRBJ2-3	TGCAGCGTTTCGGGGGCAGGGGCAGGAGATACGCAGTATTTT	CSVSGAGAGDTQYF
.	.	TRBV7-8	TRBJ2-5	TGTGCCAGCAGCTCCCCGGACGTCCTAGCGAGAGGGGGAGAGACCCAGTACTTC	CASSSPDVLARGGETQYF
.	.	TRBV28	TRBJ1-1	TGTGCCAGCAGGGGGGGGCCTGAAGCTTTCTTT	CASRGGPEAFF
.	.	TRBV11-2	TRBJ1-4	TGTGCCAGCACTCTTCTTGGGCTCCTAGAATTACTGTTTTTT	CASTLLGLLELLFF
.	.	TRBV15	TRBJ1-5	TGTGCCACCAGCACGGGAATGGTCCATAGCAATCAGCCCCAGCATTTT	CATSTGMVHSNQPQHF
.	.	TRBV2	TRBJ1-5	TGTGCCAGCAGCGCCCGGGACGGGGTGATCCAGCCCCAGCATTTT	CASSARDGVIQPQHF
.	.	TRBV9	TRBJ1-1	TGTGCCAGCAGCCCCCTATGGGTCAGCGACCCGAACACTGAAGCTTTCTTT	CASSPLWVSDPNTEAFF
TRBD2	once	TRBV7-9	TRBJ2-1	TGTGCCAGCAGCTTAGGAGCGGGAGGGCCGATTTTCAATGAGCAGTTCTTC	CASSLGAGGPIFNEQFF
.	.	TRBV7-2	TRBJ1-2	TGTGCCAGCAGCTTAGAGGGTATGGGGAACTATGGCTACACCTTC	CASSLEGMGNYGYTF
.	.	TRBV3-1/TRBV3-2	TRBJ2-1	TGTGCCAGCAGCCAAGATAGCCGGTATGAGCAGTTCTTC	CASSQDSRYEQFF
.	.	TRBV6-5	TRBJ1-2	TGTGCCAGCAGTTACTCGGAATCCGGAAGCAGCTATGGCTACACCTTC	CASSYSESGSSYGYTF
.	.	TRBV28	TRBJ1-2	TGTGCCAGCAGCCCCCAAATGGCAAGGAATGGCTACACCTTC	CASSPQMARNGYTF
TRBD1	.	TRBV28	TRBJ1-5	TGTGCCAGCAGTTTCTCGGACAGGGTAGGGAATCAGCCCCAGCATTTT	CASSFSDRVGNQPQHF
.	.	TRBV12-3/TRBV12-4	TRBJ1-3	TGTGCCAGCGAAACCTCTGGAAACACCATATATTTT	CASETSGNTIYF
.	.	TRBV28	TRBJ1-1	TGTGCCAGCAGGGAGAACACTGAAGCTTTCTTT	CASRENTEAFF
.	.	TRBV28	TRBJ2-7	TGTGCCAGCAGTTTGGGTTCCGGGGAAGCCTACGAGCAGTACTTC	CASSLGSGEAYEQYF
TRBD1	few	TRBV28	TRBJ1-5	TGTGCCAGCAGAGGGACAGGGAATCCTCAGCCCCAGCATTTT	CASRGTGNPQPQHF
.	.	TRBV30	TRBJ1-5	TGTGCCCTTTGGAGCTGCAATCAGCCCCAGCATTTT	CALWSCNQPQHF
.	once	TRBV27	TRBJ1-6	TGTGCCAGCAGCCGAACAGAGACGCGGCAGGGTTCACCCCTCCACTTT	CASSRTETRQGSPLHF
TRBD1	.	TRBV9	TRBJ1-1	TGTGCCAGCAGCCCGGCAGGGGGCAGGAGCACTGAAGCTTTCTTT	CASSPAGGRSTEAFF
.	few	TRBV25-1	TRBJ2-1	TGTGCCAGCGGGGGACACCTACCCCGCGATGAGCAGTTCTTC	CASGGHLPRDEQFF
.	.	TRBV24-1	TRBJ2-3	TGTGCCAGTCATGCCGACAACGAAGATACGCAGTATTTT	CASHADNEDTQYF
.	.	TRBV5-4	TRBJ2-5	TGTGCCAGCAGCAGGGGGGGGGAGACCCAGTACTTC	CASSRGGETQYF
TRBD2	.	TRBV7-8	TRBJ2-3	TGTGCCAGCAGCTTAACCGGAGGACTAGCGGGCACAGATACGCAGTATTTT	CASSLTGGLAGTDTQYF
TRBD1	.	TRBV5-4	TRBJ1-1	TGTGCCAGCAAAGTATCACAGGGGGCCTTTAACACTGAAGCTTTCTTT	CASKVSQGAFNTEAFF
TRBD2	.	TRBV7-9	TRBJ2-1	TGTGCCAGCAGGCCAAAACTAGCGATCGCCTACAATGAGCAGTTCTTC	CASRPKLAIAYNEQFF
TRBD2	.	TRBV3-1/TRBV3-2	TRBJ2-7	TGTGCCAGCAGCCAGGGACTAGCTACTACGGGCGAGCAGTACTTC	CASSQGLATTGEQYF
.	.	TRBV9	TRBJ2-2	TGTGCCAGCAGCCCACGCGGAGGGACGAACACCGGGGAGCTGTTTTTT	CASSPRGGTNTGELFF
TRBD2	.	TRBV7-9	TRBJ2-5	TGTGCCAGCAGCGCTGGGGTGGCTGGGAGGGGACTCCAAGAGACCCAGTACTTC	CASSAGVAGRGLQETQYF
.	.	TRBV10-1	TRBJ1-1	TGCGCCAGTGAGACCAGGGCGACTAGCCTCTCTCGGAACACTGAAGCTTTCTTT	CASETRATSLSRNTEAFF
.	.	TRBV6-5	TRBJ1-2	TGTGCCAGCAGAGGGGAGGTCAATCTCACCTTC	CASRGEVNLTF
.	.	TRBV4-1	TRBJ1-6	TGCGCCAGCCGGGACATTACTGGGAATTCACCCCTCCACTTT	CASRDITGNSPLHF
.	.	TRBV10-1	TRBJ1-6	TGCGCCAGCAGTGAGTCATCCGGGAATTCACCCCTCCACTTT	CASSESSGNSPLHF
.	.	TRBV3-1/TRBV3-2	TRBJ2-7	TGTGCCAGCAGCCAAGATCCCGGCTCCTACGAGCAGTACTTC	CASSQDPGSYEQYF
.	.	TRBV5-1	TRBJ2-7	TGCGCCAGCAGCTTGGGGCGTACCCAGCTCCTACACACCACCGGCTACGAGCAGTACTTC	CASSLGRTQLLHTTGYEQYF
.	.	TRBV5-1	TRBJ1-1	TGCGCCAGCCGCAGGGGATTCGGTGGACAGAACACTGAAGCTTTCTTT	CASRRGFGGQNTEAFF
.	.	TRBV5-6	TRBJ1-5	TGTGCCAGCTCCATACAAGGGGGGAGCAATCAGCCCCAGCATTTT	CASSIQGGSNQPQHF
.	.	TRBV2	TRBJ1-5	TGTGCCAGCAGTGGAGGGCAGGGCAGCCAGCCCCAGCATTTT	CASSGGQGSQPQHF
.	.	TRBV12-3/TRBV12-4	TRBJ1-1	TGTGCCAGCAGTTTCAGTGGGACTGAAGCTTTCTTT	CASSFSGTEAFF
TRBD1	.	TRBV2	TRBJ1-5	TGTGCCAGCAGGGGGGGGGACAGCCACAATCAGCCCCAGCATTTT	CASRGGDSHNQPQHF
.	.	TRBV3-1/TRBV3-2	TRBJ2-1	TGTGCCAGCCGGTCCGGGAGTGGGTACAATGAGCAGTTCTTC	CASRSGSGYNEQFF
TRBD2	.	TRBV2	TRBJ2-3	TGTGCCAGTAGACTAGCGGGGGGAACAGATACGCAGTATTTT	CASRLAGGTDTQYF